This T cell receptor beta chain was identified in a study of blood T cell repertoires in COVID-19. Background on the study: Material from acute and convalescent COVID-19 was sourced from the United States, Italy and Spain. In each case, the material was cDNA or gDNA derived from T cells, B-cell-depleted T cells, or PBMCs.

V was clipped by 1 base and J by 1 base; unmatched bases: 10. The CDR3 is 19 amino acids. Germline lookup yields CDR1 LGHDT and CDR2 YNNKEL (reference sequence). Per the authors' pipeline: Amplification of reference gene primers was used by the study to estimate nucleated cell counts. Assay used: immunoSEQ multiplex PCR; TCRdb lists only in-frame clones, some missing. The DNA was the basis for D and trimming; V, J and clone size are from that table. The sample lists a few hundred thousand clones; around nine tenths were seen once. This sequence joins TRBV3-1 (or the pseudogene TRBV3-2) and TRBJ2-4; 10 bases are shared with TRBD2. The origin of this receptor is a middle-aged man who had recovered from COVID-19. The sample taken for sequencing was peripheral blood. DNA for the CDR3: TGTGCCAGCAGCCAAGTCCCTAGCGGGGGAGGGGGGGCCAAAAACATTCAGTACTTC. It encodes CASSQVPSGGGGAKNIQYF.